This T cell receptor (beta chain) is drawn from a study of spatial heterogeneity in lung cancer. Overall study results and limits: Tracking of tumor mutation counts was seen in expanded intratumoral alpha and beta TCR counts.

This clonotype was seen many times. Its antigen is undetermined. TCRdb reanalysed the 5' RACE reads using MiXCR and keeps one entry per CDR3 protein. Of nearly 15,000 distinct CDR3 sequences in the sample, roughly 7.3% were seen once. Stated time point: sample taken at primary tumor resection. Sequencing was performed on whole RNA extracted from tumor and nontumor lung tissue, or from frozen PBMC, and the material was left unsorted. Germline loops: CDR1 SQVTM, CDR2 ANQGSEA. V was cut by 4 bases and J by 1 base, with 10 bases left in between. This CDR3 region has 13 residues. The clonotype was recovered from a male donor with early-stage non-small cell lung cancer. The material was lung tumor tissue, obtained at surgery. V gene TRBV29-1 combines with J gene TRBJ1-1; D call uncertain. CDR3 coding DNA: TGCAGCGTTGGCGGCGGCAAGAACACTGAAGCTTTCTTT. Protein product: CSVGGGKNTEAFF.